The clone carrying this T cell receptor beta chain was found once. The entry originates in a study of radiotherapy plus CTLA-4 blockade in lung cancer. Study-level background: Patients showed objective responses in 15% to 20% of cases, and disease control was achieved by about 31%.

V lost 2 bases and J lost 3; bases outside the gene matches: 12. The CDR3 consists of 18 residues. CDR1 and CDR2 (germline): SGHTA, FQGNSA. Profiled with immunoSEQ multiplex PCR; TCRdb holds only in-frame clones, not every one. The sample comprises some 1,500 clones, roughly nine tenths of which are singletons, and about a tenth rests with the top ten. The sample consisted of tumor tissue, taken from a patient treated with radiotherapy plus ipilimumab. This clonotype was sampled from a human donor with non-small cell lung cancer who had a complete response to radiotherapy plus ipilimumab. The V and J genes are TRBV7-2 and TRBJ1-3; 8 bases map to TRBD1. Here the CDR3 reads CASSLIGQGLFGGNTIYF. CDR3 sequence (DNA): TGTGCCAGCAGCTTAATAGGACAGGGACTCTTCGGTGGAAACACCATATATTTT.